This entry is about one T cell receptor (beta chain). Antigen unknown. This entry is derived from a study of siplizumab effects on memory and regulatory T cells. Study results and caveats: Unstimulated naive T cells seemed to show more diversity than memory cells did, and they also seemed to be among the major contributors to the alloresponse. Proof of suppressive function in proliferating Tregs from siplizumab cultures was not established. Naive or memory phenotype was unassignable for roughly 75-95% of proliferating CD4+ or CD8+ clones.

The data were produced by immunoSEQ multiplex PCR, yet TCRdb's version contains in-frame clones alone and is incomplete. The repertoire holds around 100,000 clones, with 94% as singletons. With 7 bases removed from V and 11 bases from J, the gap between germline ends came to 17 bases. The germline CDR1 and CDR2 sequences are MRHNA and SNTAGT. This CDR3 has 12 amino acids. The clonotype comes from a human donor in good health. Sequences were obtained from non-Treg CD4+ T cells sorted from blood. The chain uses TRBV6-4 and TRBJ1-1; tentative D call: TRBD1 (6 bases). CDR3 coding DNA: TGTGCCAGCACTACAGAAACAGGGATCGCTTTCTTT. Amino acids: CASTTETGIAFF.